This is a list of T cell receptor beta chains from one sample in a study of blood T cell repertoires in COVID-19. The method was immunoSEQ multiplex PCR; TCRdb's version includes in-frame clones alone and lacks a portion of them. Among a few hundred thousand clones listed, about 80% were seen once. The sample comprised PBMCs or T cells enriched from blood (not recorded which). These receptors were taken from a man in his forties or fifties who had recovered from COVID-19. CDR3s include the opening cysteine and the closing phenylalanine or tryptophan. A D gene is named only where the DNA matches it firmly. Part of the rows lack a size; the others show once, few, many or a class for expanded clones.

abundance	v_gene	d_gene	j_gene	CDR3nt	CDR3aa
once	TRBV28	NA	TRBJ2-3	TGTGCCAGCAGGGCGCGGGCGGAGACAGATACGCAGTATTTT	CASRARAETDTQYF
NA	TRBV10-1	NA	TRBJ2-2	TGCGCCAGCAGTGATAGCTCCGTCGGGGAGCTGTTTTTT	CASSDSSVGELFF
NA	TRBV12-3/TRBV12-4	NA	TRBJ2-7	TGTGCCAGCTCCCCCCTCGGGTACGAGCAGTACTTC	CASSPLGYEQYF
NA	TRBV27	NA	TRBJ1-5	TGTGCCAGCGGGCGGGGGAATCAGCCCCAGCATTTT	CASGRGNQPQHF
few	TRBV27	TRBD1	TRBJ1-2	TGTGCCAGCAGTACTAGGGACAGTTCTAACTATGGCTACACCTTC	CASSTRDSSNYGYTF
NA	TRBV11-2	TRBD2	TRBJ2-7	TGTGCCAGCAGCTTGGGACTAAGGAGGGGCGAGCAGTACTTC	CASSLGLRRGEQYF
NA	TRBV18	NA	TRBJ1-2	TGTGCCAGCTCAGAAGACAGAGATTATGGCTACACCTTC	CASSEDRDYGYTF
once	TRBV5-4	TRBD1	TRBJ2-1	TGTGCCAGCAGCTACAGGGGGCGCGATGAGCAGTTCTTC	CASSYRGRDEQFF
NA	TRBV28	TRBD1	TRBJ2-3	TGTGCCAGCAGTTTTCCCGGACAGGGTGGAGATACGCAGTATTTT	CASSFPGQGGDTQYF
NA	TRBV11-2	TRBD1	TRBJ2-2	TGTGCCAGCAGCTTACAGGGGGCTCAGAACACCGGGGAGCTGTTTTTT	CASSLQGAQNTGELFF
NA	TRBV9	TRBD1	TRBJ2-7	TGTGCCAGCAGCCCAGCTGGACAGGGGTACTACGAGCAGTACTTC	CASSPAGQGYYEQYF
NA	TRBV2	TRBD1	TRBJ1-1	TGTGCCAGCAGTTTACAGGGGACTCTATCTGAAGCTTTCTTT	CASSLQGTLSEAFF
NA	TRBV7-8	TRBD1	TRBJ1-2	TGTGCCAGCAGCTCAGGACAGGGAAGCTATGGCTACACCTTC	CASSSGQGSYGYTF
NA	TRBV27	TRBD2	TRBJ2-7	TGTGCCAGCAGTTTTGGTGTAGCGGGAGTAGGCTACGAGCAGTACTTC	CASSFGVAGVGYEQYF
NA	TRBV5-6	NA	TRBJ1-5	TGTGCCAGCAGCCCGGCGGGGGATCAGCCCCAGCATTTT	CASSPAGDQPQHF
NA	TRBV5-4	NA	TRBJ2-5	TGTGCCAGCAGCATAGGACAGACCCAAGAGACCCAGTACTTC	CASSIGQTQETQYF